Described below is a single TCR beta chain sequence and its context. Its antigen is currently unknown. This record belongs to a study of T cell repertoires in cytomegalovirus infection. TCRdb passed the reads through MiXCR, listing each CDR3 protein once. Of around 99,000 distinct CDR3 sequences detected, 25% to 30% appear once; the ten largest clones hold 80% to 90%. Germline-derived CDR1 and CDR2 are SGHNT and YYREEE (reference sequence). CDR3 length: 14 residues. V was clipped by 3 bases and J by 4 bases, with 10 bases between them. The V gene is TRBV5-4, the J gene TRBJ2-2; D not resolved. The clonotype was recovered from a human donor in good health (CMV status not recorded). Some clones in this sample may be carry-over from other donors' samples. The specimen was CD8+ T cells from cultured PBMCs, collected from culture after CMV antigen stimulation. The CDR3 DNA reads as TGTGCCAGCAGCTCTGGTGGGATCACCGGGGAGCTGTTTTTT. Amino acid sequence: CASSSGGITGELFF.